This record covers a single TCR beta chain. The protocol was immunoSEQ multiplex PCR, while the TCRdb copy is restricted to in-frame clones and leaves out a portion. The table includes roughly 70,000 clones, about 90% detected once. This sample was taken from a study of blood T cell repertoires in COVID-19. The material sequenced was peripheral blood. The clonotype originates from a human donor with active COVID-19. The donor label of this sample is uncertain.

CDR3 loop: CASSTTGSADTIYF. The CDR3 bases are TGTGCCAGTAGTACGACAGGGTCAGCGGACACCATATATTTT. The V and J genes are TRBV19 and TRBJ1-3, with TRBD1 matching over 7 bases. The CDR3 is 14 residues long. V dropped 4 bases and J dropped 8; count of bases not matched to a gene: 8. Germline V lookup: CDR1 LNHDA, CDR2 SQIVND (reference sequence).